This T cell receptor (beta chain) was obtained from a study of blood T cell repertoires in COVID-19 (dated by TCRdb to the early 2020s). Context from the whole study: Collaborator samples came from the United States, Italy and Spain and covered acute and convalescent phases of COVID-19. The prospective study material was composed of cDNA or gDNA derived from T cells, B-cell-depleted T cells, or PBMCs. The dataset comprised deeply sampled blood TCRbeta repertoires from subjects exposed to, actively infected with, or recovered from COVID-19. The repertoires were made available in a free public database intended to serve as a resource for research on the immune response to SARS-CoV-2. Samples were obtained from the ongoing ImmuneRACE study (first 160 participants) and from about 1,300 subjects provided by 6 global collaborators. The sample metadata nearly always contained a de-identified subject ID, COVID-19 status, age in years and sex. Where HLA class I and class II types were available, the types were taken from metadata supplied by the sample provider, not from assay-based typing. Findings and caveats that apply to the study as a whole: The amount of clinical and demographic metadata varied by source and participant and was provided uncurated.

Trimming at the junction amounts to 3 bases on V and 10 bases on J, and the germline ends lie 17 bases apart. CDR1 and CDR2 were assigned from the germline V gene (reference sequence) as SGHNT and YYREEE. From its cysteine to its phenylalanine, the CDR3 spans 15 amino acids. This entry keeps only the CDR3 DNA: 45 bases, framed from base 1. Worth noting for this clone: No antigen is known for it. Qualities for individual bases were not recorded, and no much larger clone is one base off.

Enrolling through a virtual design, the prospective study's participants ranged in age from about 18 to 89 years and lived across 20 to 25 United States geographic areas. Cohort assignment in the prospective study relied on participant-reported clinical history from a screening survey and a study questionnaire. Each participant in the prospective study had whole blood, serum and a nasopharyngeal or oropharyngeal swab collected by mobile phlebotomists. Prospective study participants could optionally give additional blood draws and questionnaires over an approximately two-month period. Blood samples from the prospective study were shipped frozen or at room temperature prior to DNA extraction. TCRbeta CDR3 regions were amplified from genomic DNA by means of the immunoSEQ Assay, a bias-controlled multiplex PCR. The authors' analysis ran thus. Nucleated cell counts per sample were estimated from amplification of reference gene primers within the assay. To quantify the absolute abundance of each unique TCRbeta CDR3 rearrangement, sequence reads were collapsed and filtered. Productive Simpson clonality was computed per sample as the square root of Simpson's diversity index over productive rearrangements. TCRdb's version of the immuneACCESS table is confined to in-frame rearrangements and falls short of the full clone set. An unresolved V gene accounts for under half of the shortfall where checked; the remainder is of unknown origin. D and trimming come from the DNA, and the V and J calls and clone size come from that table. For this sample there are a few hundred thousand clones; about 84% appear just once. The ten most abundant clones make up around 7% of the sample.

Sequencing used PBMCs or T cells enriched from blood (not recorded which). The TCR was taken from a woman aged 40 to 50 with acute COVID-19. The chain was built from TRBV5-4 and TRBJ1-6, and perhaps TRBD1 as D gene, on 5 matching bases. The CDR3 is CASSSEGLLESPLHF. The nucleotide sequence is TGTGCCAGCAGCTCGGAGGGACTACTGGAATCACCCCTCCACTTT.